One and the same sample provided the 14 T cell receptor beta chains below, sequenced in a study of T cell responses to AZD1222 COVID-19 vaccine. Method: immunoSEQ multiplex PCR; TCRdb's copy keeps in-frame clones and lacks some. This sample yields around 150,000 clones, of which approximately 90% are seen a single time; 1.5% to 2% belongs to the top ten. Sequenced here: peripheral blood, sampled on day 0 of AZD1222 vaccination. These receptors came from an adult in good health.

The CDR3 protein is CASRNPGGGLRMNTEAFF. For the CDR3, the DNA is TGTGCCAGCAGGAACCCCGGAGGGGGGCTTAGGATGAACACTGAAGCTTTCTTT. The rearrangement links TRBV28 to TRBJ1-1; weak D call: TRBD1 (6 bases). V was trimmed by 6 bases and J by 0 bases, leaving 23 bases between them. There are 18 residues in the CDR3. The germline CDR1 and CDR2 sequences are MDHEN and SYDVKM.

The chain combines TRBV19 with TRBJ1-5, with D tentatively TRBD1 (5 bases). Germline loops: CDR1 LNHDA, CDR2 SQIVND (reference sequence). The CDR3 contains 17 residues. Trimming took 5 bases from V and 0 from J, leaving 17 bases between them. Here the CDR3 DNA reads TGTGCCAGTAGTCGGGACCCCGGGATGGGTAGCAATCAGCCCCAGCATTTT. Protein: CASSRDPGMGSNQPQHF.

The CDR3 region has the DNA TGTGCCAGCAGTTTTGGGTATAGCAATCAGCCCCAGCATTTT. Encoded protein: CASSFGYSNQPQHF. V usage is TRBV27 and J usage is TRBJ1-5, with D uncertain. In germline, CDR1 is MNHEY, CDR2 SMNVEV (reference sequence). The ends were cut back, 3 bases at V and 0 bases at J, with 6 bases in the middle. The CDR3 covers 14 residues.

This chain connects TRBV3-1 (or the pseudogene TRBV3-2) to TRBJ1-3; no reliable D call. Germline CDR1 and CDR2: LGHDT and YNNKEL (reference sequence). V lost 2 bases and J lost 4, with 3 bases in between. This CDR3 is built from 12 residues. CDR3 protein: CASSQTGNTIYF. The CDR3 DNA reads TGTGCCAGCAGCCAAACGGGAAACACCATATATTTT.

The chain is built from TRBV14 and TRBJ1-1; D is unresolved. CDR3 length: 16 residues. Trimming removed 4 bases from V and 5 bases from J, with 20 bases in between. Per germline, CDR1 SGHDN and CDR2 FVKESK. The CDR3: CASSPRLIAIGTEAFF. The CDR3, as DNA: TGTGCCAGCAGCCCCAGGCTTATCGCCATTGGGACTGAAGCTTTCTTT.

V gene TRBV3-1 (or the pseudogene TRBV3-2) combines with J gene TRBJ1-6; D gene uncertain. This CDR3 is 14 amino acids long. V lost 0 bases, J lost 7 bases, and 7 bases lay in between. Germline V lookup: CDR1 LGHDT, CDR2 YNNKEL (reference sequence). The CDR3: CASSQDQANSPLHF. The CDR3 DNA reads TGTGCCAGCAGCCAAGATCAGGCGAATTCACCCCTCCACTTT.

This chain connects TRBV19 to TRBJ2-7; 8 positions match TRBD2. CDR1 LNHDA and CDR2 SQIVND come from the germline V gene (reference sequence). This CDR3 has 15 amino acids. Trimming cost V 3 bases and J 2 bases; bases outside gene matches: 6. CDR3 bases: TGTGCCAGTAGTATCGAGCGGGAGATGGCCTACGAGCAGTACTTC. Translation: CASSIEREMAYEQYF.

The CDR3 DNA reads TGTGCCAGCAGTTTATCGAACAGGGGGCTGGACACCATATATTTT. Protein sequence: CASSLSNRGLDTIYF. The rearrangement joins TRBV27 to TRBJ1-3, with 9 bases that match TRBD1. The CDR3 has 15 residues. With 0 bases clipped from V and 8 bases from J, the junction kept 5 bases outside the gene matches. Germline V gene sequence: CDR1 MNHEY, CDR2 SMNVEV (reference sequence).

The V call is TRBV2, the J call TRBJ1-1, with 11 bases lining up with TRBD1. This CDR3 spans 16 amino acids. V shed 5 bases and J 0 bases; nucleotides not matched to a gene: 5. Germline loops: CDR1 SNHLY, CDR2 FYNNEI. The CDR3 DNA reads as TGTGCCAGCAGTCACGGGACAGGGGGTATGAACACTGAAGCTTTCTTT. Translation: CASSHGTGGMNTEAFF.

The V and J genes are TRBV27 and TRBJ1-6, with D perhaps TRBD1 (5 bases). The CDR3 is made up of 16 amino acids. V was pared by 4 bases and J by 10 bases, with 20 bases between. CDR1 and CDR2 (germline): MNHEY, SMNVEV (reference sequence). CDR3 protein: CASSSLGGGKGSPLHF. The CDR3 region has the DNA TGTGCCAGCAGTTCGCTGGGGGGGGGTAAGGGATCACCCCTCCACTTT.

The CDR3 nucleotides are TGTGCCAGCAGCCCCCTGGCCGGGACTAGCGGGGGGCACCAATACAATGAGCAGTTCTTC. Translated: CASSPLAGTSGGHQYNEQFF. The rearrangement joins TRBV6-6 to TRBJ2-1, with 15 bases that match TRBD2. This CDR3 spans 20 amino acids. CDR1 is MNHNY and CDR2 is SVGAGI in the germline V gene (reference sequence). V lost 6 bases, J lost 4 bases, and 16 bases stayed unmatched.

CDR3 sequence reads: CASCTGDYSNQPQHF. DNA of the CDR3: TGTGCCAGCTGTACAGGGGACTATAGCAATCAGCCCCAGCATTTT. V and J are TRBV19 and TRBJ1-5; 7 bases map to TRBD1. This CDR3 has 15 residues. The J segment lost 0 bases and the V segment lost 9 bases, leaving 8 bases of the junction unmatched. Germline assignment: CDR1 LNHDA and CDR2 SQIVND (reference sequence).

In the case of this clone: Mismatch with germline at one junction end may stem from a read error. The chain employs TRBV29-1 and TRBJ1-1, with D tentatively TRBD1 (5 bases). Germline V lookup: CDR1 SQVTM, CDR2 ANQGSEA. The CDR3 is 10 amino acids. CDR3 sequence: CSVDSGTLSF. CDR3 nucleotides: TGCAGCGTTGATTCCGGGACTCTTTCCTTT.

The chain links TRBV11-2 to TRBJ2-1; 9 bases map to TRBD2. With 6 bases clipped from V and 6 bases from J, the junction kept 6 bases outside the gene matches. From germline, CDR1 is SGHAT and CDR2 FQNNGV. The CDR3 spans 14 residues. DNA for the CDR3: TGTGCCAGCAGGATTAGCGGGAGAGGCAATGAGCAGTTCTTC. As protein: CASRISGRGNEQFF. Complete variable domain (other parts from reference TRBV11-2 and TRBJ2-1): EAGVAQSPRYKIIEKRQSVAFWCNPISGHATLYWYQQILGQGPKLLIQFQNNGVVDDSQLPKDRFSAERLKGVDSTLKIQPAKLEDSAVYLCASRISGRGNEQFFGPGTRLTVL.